The entry below describes one T cell receptor beta chain. Its antigen is currently unknown. The method was immunoSEQ multiplex PCR; TCRdb's version includes in-frame clones alone and lacks a portion of them. The data hold about 170,000 clones, with over 85% observed a single time. This sample is drawn from a study of T cell responses to AZD1222 COVID-19 vaccine. At the level of the study: Analyses pooled second doses at about 4 or about 12 weeks.

Regarding the study as a whole: Just a handful of people given AZD1222 tested seropositive at baseline. Compared with day 0, the breadth and depth of the Spike-specific TCR repertoire rose significantly after two doses of AZD1222. It was only after the peak T cell response that any repertoires were sampled.

The V segment lost 3 bases and the J segment 8 bases; nucleotides outside the gene matches: 6. Germline V gene data show CDR1 as MGHRA and CDR2 as YSYEKL. The length of the CDR3 is 15 residues. This sample comprised peripheral blood, obtained on day 0 of AZD1222 vaccination. The chain combines TRBV4-1 with TRBJ2-1, with TRBD2 identical over 11 bases. The clonotype comes from an adult in good health. The CDR3 sequence: CASSHPSSGGDEQFF. The DNA of the CDR3 is TGCGCCAGCAGCCACCCTAGTAGCGGGGGGGATGAGCAGTTCTTC.